This TCR beta chain was profiled in a study of shared clonotypes between healthy human individuals. Study-level results: Larger richness was generally estimated for naive than memory subsets.

Adults of Caucasian background living in Nashville, Tennessee made up all donors. The CDR3 contains 15 residues. V lost 4 bases to trimming and J lost 4 bases; unmatched junction nucleotides: 7. The germline V gene encodes CDR1 SNHLY and CDR2 FYNNEI. This clone was seen only a few times. Its antigen is as yet unknown. This table comes from immunoSEQ multiplex PCR, and its TCRdb copy is limited to in-frame clones, with some not included. The sample consists of more than 150,000 clones, around 63% of them appearing once. Sequences were obtained from memory CD4+ T cells sorted from blood. Subset described: CD45RA-negative fraction. The genes are TRBV2 and TRBJ1-5, with 7 bases lining up with TRBD1. This receptor was taken from a young man in good health. The chain's CDR3 is CASSASGDRNQPQHF. The CDR3 DNA follows: TGTGCCAGCAGTGCCTCTGGGGACAGAAATCAGCCCCAGCATTTT.